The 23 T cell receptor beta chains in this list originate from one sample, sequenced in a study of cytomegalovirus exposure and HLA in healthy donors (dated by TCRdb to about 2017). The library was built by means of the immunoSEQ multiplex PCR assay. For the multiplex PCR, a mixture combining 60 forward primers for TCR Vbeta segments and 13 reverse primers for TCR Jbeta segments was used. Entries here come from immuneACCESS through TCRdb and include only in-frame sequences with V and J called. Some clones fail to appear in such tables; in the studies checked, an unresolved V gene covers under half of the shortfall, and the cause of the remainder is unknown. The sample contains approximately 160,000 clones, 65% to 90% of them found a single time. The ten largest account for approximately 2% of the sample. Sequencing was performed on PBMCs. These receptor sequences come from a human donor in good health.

CDR3 bases: TGTGCCAGCAGTTACTCTGGCTCTAGGCCTGAAGCTTTCTTT. Translating gives CASSYSGSRPEAFF. This chain links TRBV6-5 with TRBJ1-1; D remains ambiguous. The CDR3 has 14 amino acids. Deletions cut 0 bases from V and 6 bases from J, with 11 bases between. In germline, CDR1 is MNHEY, CDR2 SVGAGI.

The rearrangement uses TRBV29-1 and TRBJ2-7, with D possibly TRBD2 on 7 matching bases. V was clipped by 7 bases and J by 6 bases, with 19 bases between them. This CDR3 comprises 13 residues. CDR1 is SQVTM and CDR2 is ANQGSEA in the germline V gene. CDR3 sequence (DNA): TGCAGCGCAAAAAGGGGAGGGGGTCTCGAGCAGTACTTC. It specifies CSAKRGGGLEQYF.

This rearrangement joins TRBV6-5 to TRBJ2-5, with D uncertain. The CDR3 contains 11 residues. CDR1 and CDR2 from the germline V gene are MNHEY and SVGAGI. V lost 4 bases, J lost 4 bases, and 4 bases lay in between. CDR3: CASSSLETQYF. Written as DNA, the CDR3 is TGTGCCAGCAGTTCACTAGAGACCCAGTACTTC.

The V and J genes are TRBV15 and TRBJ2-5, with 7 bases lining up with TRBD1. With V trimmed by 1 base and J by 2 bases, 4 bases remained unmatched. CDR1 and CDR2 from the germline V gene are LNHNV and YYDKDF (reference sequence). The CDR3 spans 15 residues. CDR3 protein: CATSRGRGLQETQYF. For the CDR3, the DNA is TGTGCCACCAGCAGAGGAAGGGGGCTGCAAGAGACCCAGTACTTC. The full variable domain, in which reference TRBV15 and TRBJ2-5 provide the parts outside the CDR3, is DAMVIQNPRYQVTQFGKPVTLSCSQTLNHNVMYWYQQKSSQAPKLLFHYYDKDFNNEADTPDNFQSRRPNTSFCFLDIRSPGLGDTAMYLCATSRGRGLQETQYFGPGTRLLVL.

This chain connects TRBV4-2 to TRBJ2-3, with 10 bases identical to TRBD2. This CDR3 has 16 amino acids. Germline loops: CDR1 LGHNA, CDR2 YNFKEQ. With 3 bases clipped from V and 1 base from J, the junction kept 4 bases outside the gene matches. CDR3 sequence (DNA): TGTGCCAGCAGCCAGCGTCTAGCGGGGGGCACAGATACGCAGTATTTT. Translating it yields CASSQRLAGGTDTQYF.

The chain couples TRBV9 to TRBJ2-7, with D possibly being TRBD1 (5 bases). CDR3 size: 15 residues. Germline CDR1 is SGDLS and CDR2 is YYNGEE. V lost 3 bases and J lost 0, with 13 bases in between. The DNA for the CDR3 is TGTGCCAGCAGCGGCCGAGGACAAGACTCCTACGAGCAGTACTTC. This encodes CASSGRGQDSYEQYF.

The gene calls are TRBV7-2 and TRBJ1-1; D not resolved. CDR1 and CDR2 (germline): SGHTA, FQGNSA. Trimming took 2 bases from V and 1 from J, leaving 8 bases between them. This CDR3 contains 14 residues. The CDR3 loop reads CASSLLPGNTEAFF. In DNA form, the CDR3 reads TGTGCCAGCAGCTTACTTCCCGGGAACACTGAAGCTTTCTTT.

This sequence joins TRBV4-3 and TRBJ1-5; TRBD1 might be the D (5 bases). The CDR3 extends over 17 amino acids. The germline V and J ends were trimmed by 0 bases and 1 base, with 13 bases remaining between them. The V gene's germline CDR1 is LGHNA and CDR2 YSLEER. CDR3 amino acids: CASSQDPQGGSNQPQHF. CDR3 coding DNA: TGCGCCAGCAGCCAAGATCCTCAGGGAGGGAGCAATCAGCCCCAGCATTTT.

DNA for the CDR3: TGTGCCAGCAGCTTATGGGGGGGACCAACCGGGGAGCTGTTTTTT. Its protein product is CASSLWGGPTGELFF. The chain links TRBV7-2 to TRBJ2-2, with 7 bases identical to TRBD2. The V gene's germline CDR1 is SGHTA and CDR2 FQGNSA. Losses at the gene ends were 2 bases for V and 5 bases for J; bases not matched to a gene: 5. The CDR3 covers 15 residues.

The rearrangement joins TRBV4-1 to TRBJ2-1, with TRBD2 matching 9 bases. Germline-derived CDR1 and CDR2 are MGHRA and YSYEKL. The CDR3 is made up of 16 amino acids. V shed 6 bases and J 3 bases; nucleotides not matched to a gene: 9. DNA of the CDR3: TGCGCCAGCAGTCCAACCGGGACTAGCAGCTACAATGAGCAGTTCTTC. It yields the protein CASSPTGTSSYNEQFF.

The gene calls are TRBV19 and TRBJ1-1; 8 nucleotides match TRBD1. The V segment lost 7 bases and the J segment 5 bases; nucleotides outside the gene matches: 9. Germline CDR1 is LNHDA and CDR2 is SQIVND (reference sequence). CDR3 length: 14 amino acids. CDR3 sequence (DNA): TGTGCCAGTACCCCGGACAGGGAAGGGACTGAAGCTTTCTTT. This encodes CASTPDREGTEAFF.

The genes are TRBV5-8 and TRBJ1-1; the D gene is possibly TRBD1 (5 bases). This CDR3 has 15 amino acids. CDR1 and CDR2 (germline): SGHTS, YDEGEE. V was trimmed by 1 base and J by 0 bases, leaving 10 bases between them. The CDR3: CASSLYDSLNTEAFF. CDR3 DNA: TGTGCCAGCAGCTTGTACGACAGCCTGAACACTGAAGCTTTCTTT.

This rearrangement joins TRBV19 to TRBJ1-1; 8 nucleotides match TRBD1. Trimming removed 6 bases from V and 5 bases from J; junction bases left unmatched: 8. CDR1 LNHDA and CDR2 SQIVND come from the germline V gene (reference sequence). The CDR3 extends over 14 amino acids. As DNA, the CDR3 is TGTGCCAGTAGACAGGGGGGCTTTGAAACTGAAGCTTTCTTT. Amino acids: CASRQGGFETEAFF.

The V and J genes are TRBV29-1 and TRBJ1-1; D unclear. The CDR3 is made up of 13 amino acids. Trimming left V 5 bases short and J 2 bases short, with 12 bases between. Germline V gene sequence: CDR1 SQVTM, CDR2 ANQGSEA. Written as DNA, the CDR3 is TGCAGCGTTCGCGGGTACCAAAACACTGAAGCTTTCTTT. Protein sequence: CSVRGYQNTEAFF.

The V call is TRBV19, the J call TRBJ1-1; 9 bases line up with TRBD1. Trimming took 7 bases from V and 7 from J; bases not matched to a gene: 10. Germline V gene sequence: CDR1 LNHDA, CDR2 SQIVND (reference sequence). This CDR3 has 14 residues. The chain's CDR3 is CASTLIQGAGEAFF. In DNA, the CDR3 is TGTGCCAGTACCCTCATACAGGGGGCTGGTGAAGCTTTCTTT.

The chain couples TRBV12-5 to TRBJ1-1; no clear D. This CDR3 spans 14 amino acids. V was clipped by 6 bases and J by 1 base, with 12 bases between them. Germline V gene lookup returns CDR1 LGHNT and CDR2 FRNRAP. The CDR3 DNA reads TGTGCTAGTGGGGGAGGGCTACCGAACACTGAAGCTTTCTTT. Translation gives CASGGGLPNTEAFF.

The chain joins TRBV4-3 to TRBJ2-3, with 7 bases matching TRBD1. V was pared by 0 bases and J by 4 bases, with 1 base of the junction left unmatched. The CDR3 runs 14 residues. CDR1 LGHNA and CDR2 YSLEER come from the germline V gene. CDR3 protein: CASSQEQGSDTQYF. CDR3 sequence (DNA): TGCGCCAGCAGCCAAGAACAGGGGTCAGATACGCAGTATTTT.

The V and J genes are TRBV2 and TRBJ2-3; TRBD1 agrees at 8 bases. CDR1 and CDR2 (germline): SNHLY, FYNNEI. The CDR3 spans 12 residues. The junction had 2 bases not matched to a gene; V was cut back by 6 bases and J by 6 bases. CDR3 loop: CASRDRVDTQYF. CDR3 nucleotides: TGTGCCAGCAGGGACAGGGTGGATACGCAGTATTTT.

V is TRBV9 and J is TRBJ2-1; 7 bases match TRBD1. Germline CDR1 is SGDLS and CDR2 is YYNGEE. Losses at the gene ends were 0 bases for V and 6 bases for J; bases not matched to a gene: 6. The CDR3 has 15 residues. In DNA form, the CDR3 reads TGTGCCAGCAGCGTAGTTGAGGGGGCCCCCAATGAGCAGTTCTTC. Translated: CASSVVEGAPNEQFF.

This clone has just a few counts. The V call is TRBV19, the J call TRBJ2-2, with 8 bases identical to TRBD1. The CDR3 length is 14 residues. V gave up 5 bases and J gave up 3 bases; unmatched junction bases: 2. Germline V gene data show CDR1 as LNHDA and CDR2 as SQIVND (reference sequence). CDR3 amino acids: CASSRDRYTGELFF. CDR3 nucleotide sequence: TGTGCCAGTAGTCGGGACAGGTACACCGGGGAGCTGTTTTTT.

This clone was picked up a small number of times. In DNA form, the CDR3 reads TGTGCCAGCAGTTTAATAGGGACAGGGGTCCCCTACGAGCAGTACTTC. Its translation is CASSLIGTGVPYEQYF. The V gene is TRBV28, the J gene TRBJ2-7, with TRBD1 matching 10 bases. The CDR3 sequence is 16 residues long. Germline CDR1 and CDR2: MDHEN and SYDVKM. V lost 2 bases and J lost 2; bases outside the gene matches: 6.

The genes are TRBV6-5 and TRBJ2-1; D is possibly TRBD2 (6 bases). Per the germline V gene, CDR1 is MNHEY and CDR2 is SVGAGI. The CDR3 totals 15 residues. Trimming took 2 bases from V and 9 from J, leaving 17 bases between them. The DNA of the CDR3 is TGTGCCAGCAGTTACGGGACCGCCCGGCGGGGTGAGCAGTTCTTC. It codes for CASSYGTARRGEQFF.

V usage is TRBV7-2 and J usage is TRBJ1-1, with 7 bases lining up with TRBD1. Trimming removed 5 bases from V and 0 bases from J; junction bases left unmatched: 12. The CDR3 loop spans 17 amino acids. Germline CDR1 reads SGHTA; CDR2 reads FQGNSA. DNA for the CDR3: TGTGCCAGCAGCACACGACCAGAGGGACAGATGAACACTGAAGCTTTCTTT. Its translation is CASSTRPEGQMNTEAFF.